A single sample is the source of the 29 T cell receptor beta chains below, sequenced in a study of T cell responses to AZD1222 COVID-19 vaccine. Some clones are missing from TCRdb's copy, which holds only in-frame ones; the method was immunoSEQ multiplex PCR. The table includes about 120,000 clones, about nine tenths detected once. The sequenced sample was peripheral blood, obtained on day 0 of AZD1222 vaccination. Receptors were obtained from an adult in good health.

The chain combines TRBV5-4 with TRBJ1-2, with 9 bases fitting TRBD1. Germline values: CDR1 SGHNT, CDR2 YYREEE (reference sequence). Trimming at V came to 5 bases and at J to 5 bases, leaving 7 bases not matched to a gene. The CDR3 covers 14 residues. This chain's CDR3 is CASRTTGGGYGYTF. For the CDR3, the DNA is TGTGCCAGCAGGACGACAGGGGGAGGTTATGGCTACACCTTC. Together with reference TRBV5-4 and TRBJ1-2, the CDR3 gives the full variable domain: ETGVTQSPTHLIKTRGQQVTLRCSSQSGHNTVSWYQQALGQGPQFIFQYYREEENGRGNFPPRFSGLQFPNYSSELNVNALELDDSALYLCASRTTGGGYGYTFGSGTRLTVV.

This sequence joins TRBV7-8 and TRBJ2-5, with 7 bases lining up with TRBD1. Germline CDR1 SGHVS, CDR2 FQNEAQ. The J segment lost 1 base and the V segment lost 1 base, leaving 9 bases of the junction unmatched. CDR3 length equals 17 residues. CDR3 amino acids: CASSLERGGRGQETQYF. The CDR3 DNA is TGTGCCAGCAGCTTAGAGAGAGGGGGCCGAGGCCAAGAGACCCAGTACTTC.

This clone appeared once. The rearrangement uses TRBV30 and TRBJ1-2; no definite D call. CDR3 length: 10 amino acids. V lost 5 bases, J lost 5 bases, and 6 bases lay in between. Germline V gives CDR1 GTSNPN, CDR2 SVGIG (reference sequence). The CDR3 here is CAWDDYGYTF. CDR3 in DNA: TGTGCCTGGGATGATTATGGCTACACCTTC.

The rearrangement joins TRBV19 to TRBJ2-2; no clear D. The CDR3 is made up of 17 amino acids. Germline V gene sequence: CDR1 LNHDA, CDR2 SQIVND (reference sequence). The V gene lost 0 bases and the J gene lost 0 bases, with 11 bases spanning the gap. The DNA of the CDR3 is TGTGCCAGTAGTATAGATCGAGACTGGGCGAACACCGGGGAGCTGTTTTTT. Its protein product is CASSIDRDWANTGELFF.

The chain employs TRBV27 and TRBJ1-1, with 9 bases aligning to TRBD1. Trimming cost V 2 bases and J 0 bases; bases outside gene matches: 1. CDR3 size: 15 residues. CDR1 and CDR2 from the germline V gene are MNHEY and SMNVEV (reference sequence). CDR3 in DNA: TGTGCCAGCAGTTTAGGGACAGGGCTGAACACTGAAGCTTTCTTT. Protein product: CASSLGTGLNTEAFF.

This clone has just a few counts. The chain is built from TRBV5-1 and TRBJ2-7, with D possibly TRBD1 on 5 matching bases. V lost 4 bases and J lost 4, with 6 bases in between. The CDR3 is 11 amino acids. Germline V gene sequence: CDR1 SGHRS, CDR2 YFSETQ. CDR3 DNA: TGCGCCAGCAGCCAGGGTTACGAGCAGTACTTC. Protein product: CASSQGYEQYF.

This sequence joins TRBV28 and TRBJ1-2; D is undetermined. Germline V lookup: CDR1 MDHEN, CDR2 SYDVKM. This CDR3 is 14 amino acids long. V lost 5 bases and J lost 5, with 15 bases in between. The CDR3 coding sequence is TGTGCCAGCAGTCCCCCGGCGGGGAGATATGGCTACACCTTC. Translated: CASSPPAGRYGYTF.

The J gene is TRBJ2-1, the V gene TRBV5-1; a weak D match, TRBD2 (5 bases). The CDR3 runs to 15 residues. In germline, CDR1 is SGHRS, CDR2 YFSETQ. V was clipped by 2 bases and J by 10 bases, with 19 bases between them. The CDR3 sequence: CASSLTAGTQSEQFF. The DNA for the CDR3 is TGCGCCAGCAGCTTAACGGCGGGTACTCAGAGCGAGCAGTTCTTC.

This chain links TRBV18 with TRBJ1-3; the D is unclear. Trimming cost V 5 bases and J 2 bases, with 19 bases left between them. This CDR3 region has 17 residues. In germline, CDR1 is KGHSH, CDR2 LQKENI. The CDR3 coding sequence is TGTGCCAGCTCATCCGCGAGGGTTATTGGCACTGGAAACACCATATATTTT. Amino acids: CASSSARVIGTGNTIYF.

The chain employs TRBV28 and TRBJ2-7; D possibly corresponds to TRBD2 (6 bases). V was shortened by 3 bases and J by 1 base, with 10 bases between the two germline ends. Germline V gives CDR1 MDHEN, CDR2 SYDVKM. CDR3 length: 14 residues. The CDR3 DNA reads as TGTGCCAGCAGTTTCATGGGACTGTCCTACGAGCAGTACTTC. This encodes CASSFMGLSYEQYF. The complete variable domain, with remaining parts taken from reference TRBV28 and TRBJ2-7, reads DVKVTQSSRYLVKRTGEKVFLECVQDMDHENMFWYRQDPGLGLRLIYFSYDVKMKEKGDIPEGYSVSREKKERFSLILESASTNQTSMYLCASSFMGLSYEQYFGPGTRLTVT.

This clone has just a few counts. The genes are TRBV24-1 and TRBJ2-2; a weak D match, TRBD2 (5 bases). Trimming stripped 0 bases from V and 3 bases from J, with 7 bases between. CDR3 length: 15 amino acids. Germline V gene lookup returns CDR1 KGHDR and CDR2 SFDVKD. CDR3 nucleotides: TGTGCCACCAGTGATTTGAAGGGAGACACCGGGGAGCTGTTTTTT. As protein: CATSDLKGDTGELFF.

The chain is built from TRBV13 and TRBJ2-2, with D perhaps TRBD2 (5 bases). This CDR3 region has 14 residues. Germline V gene lookup returns CDR1 PRHDT and CDR2 FYEKMQ (reference sequence). Trimming stripped 5 bases from V and 6 bases from J, with 13 bases between. The CDR3 loop is CASSPVRAAGELFF. The CDR3 nucleotides read TGTGCCAGCAGCCCAGTGCGGGCCGCCGGGGAGCTGTTTTTT.

This clone showed up just once. The chain couples TRBV27 to TRBJ1-1; the D is unclear. This CDR3 comprises 13 residues. Germline CDR1 MNHEY, CDR2 SMNVEV (reference sequence). Trimming pared 3 bases from V and 5 bases from J, leaving 10 bases between. The CDR3, as DNA: TGTGCCAGCAGTTTTAGTGTTCGAACTGAAGCTTTCTTT. Encoded protein: CASSFSVRTEAFF.

The rearrangement links TRBV2 to TRBJ2-1, with D unresolved. Germline values: CDR1 SNHLY, CDR2 FYNNEI. V shed 3 bases and J shed 9 bases, with 6 bases lying between them. This CDR3 contains 11 residues. CDR3 amino acids: CASSDVSEQFF. The DNA of the CDR3 is TGTGCCAGCAGTGACGTTAGTGAGCAGTTCTTC.

J is TRBJ1-5 and V is TRBV2; 11 bases line up with TRBD1. With 10 bases clipped from V and 5 bases from J, the junction kept 7 bases outside the gene matches. This CDR3 is 14 amino acids long. The V gene's germline CDR1 is SNHLY and CDR2 FYNNEI. The CDR3: CAKSGQGVDQPQHF. CDR3 nucleotide sequence: TGTGCCAAGTCGGGACAGGGGGTCGATCAGCCCCAGCATTTT.

The chain is built from TRBV10-3 and TRBJ1-1, with D perhaps TRBD1 (6 bases). CDR1 and CDR2 (germline): ENHRY, SYGVKD. This CDR3 has 14 amino acids. V lost 4 bases and J 5 bases, leaving 14 bases between the germline ends. Written as DNA, the CDR3 is TGTGCCATCAGTGTAGACAGGTTTAATACTGAAGCTTTCTTT. Protein: CAISVDRFNTEAFF.

The chain joins TRBV5-4 to TRBJ2-2, with D possibly matching TRBD2 (5 bases). In germline, CDR1 is SGHNT, CDR2 YYREEE (reference sequence). This CDR3 region has 15 residues. Deletions cut 2 bases from V and 6 bases from J, with 14 bases between. The CDR3 DNA reads TGTGCCAGCAGCTTTAACGAGGGTTATGCCGGGGAGCTGTTTTTT. Residues: CASSFNEGYAGELFF.

The chain couples TRBV29-1 to TRBJ2-7; no clear D gene. Germline assignment: CDR1 SQVTM and CDR2 ANQGSEA. The CDR3 length is 16 residues. Trimming took 2 bases from V and 3 from J, leaving 20 bases between them. The CDR3 DNA reads TGCAGCGTTGAAAATGTAGTCGGAGTGTCGAGCTACGAGCAGTACTTC. Encoded protein: CSVENVVGVSSYEQYF.

This clone was observed a handful of times. V gene TRBV6-5 combines with J gene TRBJ1-3, with D hard to call. The V gene lost 4 bases and the J gene lost 0 bases, with 7 bases spanning the gap. The length of the CDR3 is 14 residues. Germline V gene data show CDR1 as MNHEY and CDR2 as SVGAGI. CDR3 bases: TGTGCCAGCAGTTCCAAACTCTCTGGAAACACCATATATTTT. Translated, it gives CASSSKLSGNTIYF.

The gene calls are TRBV5-1 and TRBJ2-3; perhaps TRBD2 as D (6 bases). This CDR3 contains 14 residues. Germline V gene data show CDR1 as SGHRS and CDR2 as YFSETQ. The germline V and J ends were trimmed by 0 bases and 4 bases, with 9 bases remaining between them. CDR3 sequence reads: CASSLVGSPDTQYF. Written as DNA, the CDR3 is TGCGCCAGCAGCTTGGTCGGGAGCCCAGATACGCAGTATTTT.

The genes are TRBV5-1 and TRBJ2-3, with a weak D call TRBD1 (5 bases). V lost 3 bases, J lost 1 base, and 6 bases lay in between. CDR1 SGHRS and CDR2 YFSETQ come from the germline V gene. There are 13 residues in the CDR3. The CDR3 protein is CASSSQGTDTQYF. CDR3 nucleotide sequence: TGCGCCAGCAGCTCACAGGGCACAGATACGCAGTATTTT.

The chain has TRBV11-3 and TRBJ2-1; possible D gene TRBD2, 6 bases. Germline V gene sequence: CDR1 SGHNT, CDR2 YENEEA. This CDR3 spans 17 amino acids. Deletions cut 1 base from V and 1 base from J, with 14 bases between. The CDR3 nucleotides are TGTGCCAGCAGCTTAGGGGTGGGCGGGAAGTCCTACAATGAGCAGTTCTTC. Its protein is CASSLGVGGKSYNEQFF.

This rearrangement joins TRBV5-1 to TRBJ2-3; D call uncertain. The V and J ends lost 0 bases and 2 bases respectively, with 10 bases between them. This CDR3 is 15 amino acids long. Germline V gene sequence: CDR1 SGHRS, CDR2 YFSETQ. The CDR3 sequence is CASSLASLVTDTQYF. The CDR3 coding sequence is TGCGCCAGCAGCTTGGCCTCTCTAGTCACAGATACGCAGTATTTT.

This chain uses TRBV28 with TRBJ1-5; possible D gene TRBD1, 5 bases. The CDR3 contains 16 residues. The V end lost 2 bases, the J end lost 2 bases, and 13 bases lay between the germline ends. Germline CDR1 reads MDHEN; CDR2 reads SYDVKM. The CDR3 sequence is CASSLRRAAGNQPQHF. CDR3 in DNA: TGTGCCAGCAGTTTACGCAGGGCGGCCGGCAATCAGCCCCAGCATTTT.

The V gene is TRBV21-1, the J gene TRBJ2-6; the table's D call, TRBD2, was not checked against the DNA. TRBV21-1 is classified as a pseudogene. The CDR3 totals 21 residues. CDR3 amino acids: CASSKGGGPGRENSGANVLTF. CDR3 DNA: TGTGCCAGCAGCAAAGGCGGGGGTCCGGGCAGGGAGAACTCTGGGGCCAACGTCCTGACTTTC.

CDR3 nucleotides: TGTGCCAGCAGTTTATCCGACAGTCCGAGCTCCTACGAGCAGTACTTC. Protein: CASSLSDSPSSYEQYF. This chain connects TRBV28 to TRBJ2-7, with a tentative D call TRBD1 (5 bases). The V gene's germline CDR1 is MDHEN and CDR2 SYDVKM. V shed 1 base and J shed 0 bases, with 13 bases lying between them. The CDR3 runs 16 residues. Using reference TRBV28 and TRBJ2-7 for the parts outside the CDR3, the full variable domain is DVKVTQSSRYLVKRTGEKVFLECVQDMDHENMFWYRQDPGLGLRLIYFSYDVKMKEKGDIPEGYSVSREKKERFSLILESASTNQTSMYLCASSLSDSPSSYEQYFGPGTRLTVT.

The V and J genes are TRBV19 and TRBJ2-1; 8 bases are shared with TRBD2. This CDR3 region has 18 residues. CDR1 and CDR2 from the germline V gene are LNHDA and SQIVND (reference sequence). V was clipped by 6 bases and J by 4 bases; unmatched bases: 17. The CDR3 loop reads CASRAGGSGSRVYNEQFF. DNA of the CDR3: TGTGCCAGTAGGGCCGGGGGAAGCGGGAGTCGGGTATACAATGAGCAGTTCTTC. The full variable domain, in which reference TRBV19 and TRBJ2-1 provide the parts outside the CDR3, is DGGITQSPKYLFRKEGQNVTLSCEQNLNHDAMYWYRQDPGQGLRLIYYSQIVNDFQKGDIAEGYSVSREKKESFPLTVTSAQKNPTAFYLCASRAGGSGSRVYNEQFFGPGTRLTVL.

The V gene is TRBV13, the J gene TRBJ1-5; the D gene is possibly TRBD1 (5 bases). This CDR3 has 13 residues. Trimming removed 3 bases from V and 6 bases from J, with 9 bases in between. Germline V CDR1 and CDR2: PRHDT, FYEKMQ (reference sequence). The CDR3 bases are TGTGCCAGCAGCTTTGTAGGGACTCAGCCCCAGCATTTT. This translates into CASSFVGTQPQHF.

The DNA for the CDR3 is TGTGCCAGCAGTGGGGTGCGCACTGAAGCTTTCTTT. Protein product: CASSGVRTEAFF. The chain has TRBV28 and TRBJ1-1; D gene uncertain. Per germline, CDR1 MDHEN and CDR2 SYDVKM. The CDR3 spans 12 residues. The germline V and J ends were trimmed by 5 bases and 4 bases, with 8 bases remaining between them.